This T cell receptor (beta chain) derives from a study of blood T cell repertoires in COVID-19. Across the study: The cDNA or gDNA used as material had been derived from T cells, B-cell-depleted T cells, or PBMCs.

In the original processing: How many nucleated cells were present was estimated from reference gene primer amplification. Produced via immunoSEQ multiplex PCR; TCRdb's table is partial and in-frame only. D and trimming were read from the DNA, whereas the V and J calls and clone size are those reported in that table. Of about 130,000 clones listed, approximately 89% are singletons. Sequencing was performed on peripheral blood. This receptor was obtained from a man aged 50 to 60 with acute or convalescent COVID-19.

CDR3 coding DNA: TGTGCCAGCAGCCCCTGGGGGCCCACTGAAGCTTTCTTT. Protein: CASSPWGPTEAFF. The chain is built from TRBV3-1 (or the pseudogene TRBV3-2) and TRBJ1-1; tentatively, D is TRBD1 (6 bases). CDR1 and CDR2 (germline): LGHDT, YNNKEL (reference sequence). The CDR3 sequence is 13 residues long. V shed 4 bases and J shed 4 bases, with 10 bases lying between them.